The sample holds one count of the clone carrying this T cell receptor beta chain. This sample was included in a study of control samples from healthy donors and cancer patients. Generated by immunoSEQ multiplex PCR, the TCRdb table keeps only in-frame clones and is missing some. The sample includes about 68,000 clones, around 80% seen only once; the top ten take 15% to 18%. The V end was cut by 0 bases, the J end by 8 bases, with 10 bases between. The CDR3 loop spans 13 amino acids. From germline, CDR1 is GTSNPN and CDR2 SVGIG (reference sequence). The sample consisted of blood. V is TRBV30 and J is TRBJ2-2; D call uncertain. This clonotype was sampled from a man in his 60s in good health. For the CDR3, the DNA is TGTGCCTGGAGTGTTGGGCAGGCGGGGGAGCTGTTTTTT. Amino acid sequence: CAWSVGQAGELFF.